This entry lists 24 T cell receptor beta chains sequenced from one sample in a study of naive and memory T cell subsets (dated 2017 in TCRdb). Library construction relied on UMI-ligation and nested PCR. Instrument on record: Illumina MiSeq. An equimolar mix of two oligonucleotides covering both TRBC1 and TRBC2 was used as the beta constant-region primer. Clones were called with MiXCR by TCRdb after fastp trimmed the public reads at Q25, and only in-frame beta chains were retained. Under each unique CDR3 protein, matching rows form one entry showing the most common genes and DNA. The sample table contains 75,000 to 85,000 distinct CDR3 sequences; only one count was recorded for 13% of them. The top ten clonotypes cover approximately 0.84% of the sample. Material for sequencing was central memory CD4+ T cells from blood. What this sample's cell subset or site label stands for: central memory, CD45RA- CD27+. Receptors were obtained from a human donor in good health.

This clonotype was detected only once. The chain combines TRBV3-1 with TRBJ1-2, with a tentative D call TRBD1 (6 bases). Trimming cost V 0 bases and J 4 bases, with 9 bases left between them. Germline V CDR1 and CDR2: LGHDT, YNNKEL (reference sequence). This CDR3 is built from 14 residues. The CDR3 loop reads CASSQEAGVYGYTF. Here the CDR3 DNA reads TGTGCCAGCAGCCAAGAAGCAGGGGTCTATGGCTACACCTTC.

This clonotype was counted a few times. The J gene is TRBJ1-4, the V gene TRBV12-3 or TRBV12-4, with D unclear. The V end lost 10 bases, the J end lost 6 bases, and 15 bases lay between the germline ends. The CDR3 loop spans 13 amino acids. In nucleotides, the CDR3 is TGTGCCACCAAAACTGGGCAGTATGAAAAACTGTTTTTT. Its translation: CATKTGQYEKLFF.

The chain carries TRBV6-5 and TRBJ2-1; 7 positions match TRBD2. CDR1 is MNHEY and CDR2 is SVGAGI in the germline V gene. The V segment lost 2 bases and the J segment 6 bases; nucleotides outside the gene matches: 13. The CDR3 extends over 17 amino acids. In DNA, the CDR3 is TGTGCCAGCAGTTACATGGGGGGGAGAAGTGTAGGCAATGAGCAGTTCTTC. Its translation is CASSYMGGRSVGNEQFF.

This clonotype was seen more than once but under ten times. The chain couples TRBV15 to TRBJ2-7; 9 nucleotides line up with TRBD1. Germline CDR1 reads LNHNV; CDR2 reads YYDKDF (reference sequence). There are 14 residues in the CDR3. Trimming cost V 5 bases and J 3 bases; bases outside gene matches: 5. The DNA for the CDR3 is TGTGCCACCAGCGGGGGGACAGGGAGCTACGAGCAGTACTTC. This encodes CATSGGTGSYEQYF.

A few counts support this clonotype. V usage is TRBV5-1 and J usage is TRBJ2-7; no clear D. CDR3 length: 13 amino acids. V was cut by 3 bases and J by 2 bases, with 9 bases left in between. The germline CDR1 and CDR2 sequences are SGHRS and YFSETQ. As DNA, the CDR3 is TGCGCCAGCAGCTACCACAGTACCTACGAGCAGTACTTC. Translating it yields CASSYHSTYEQYF.

This clonotype was detected only a few times. This rearrangement joins TRBV7-9 to TRBJ2-2; D call uncertain. CDR1 and CDR2 (germline): SEHNR, FQNEAQ (reference sequence). This CDR3 has 14 amino acids. V was clipped by 5 bases and J by 1 base, with 8 bases between them. The CDR3 here is CASSPTQNTGELFF. Here the CDR3 DNA reads TGTGCCAGCAGCCCTACCCAGAACACCGGGGAGCTGTTTTTT. The entire variable domain, with the rest obtained from reference TRBV7-9 and TRBJ2-2, is as follows: DTGVSQNPRHKITKRGQNVTFRCDPISEHNRLYWYRQTLGQGPEFLTYFQNEAQLEKSRLLSDRFSAERPKGSFSTLEIQRTEQGDSAMYLCASSPTQNTGELFFGEGSRLTVL.

The chain is built from TRBV30 and TRBJ1-3, with D unresolved. V was trimmed by 7 bases and J by 4 bases, leaving 17 bases between them. Germline assignment: CDR1 GTSNPN and CDR2 SVGIG (reference sequence). The CDR3 runs 14 residues. CDR3 loop: CASNLGRGGNTIYF. The CDR3 DNA follows: TGTGCCTCTAACCTCGGACGCGGGGGAAACACCATATATTTT. Supplemented by reference TRBV30 and TRBJ1-3, the full variable domain reads SQTIHQWPATLVQPVGSPLSLECTVEGTSNPNLYWYRQAAGRGLQLLFYSVGIGQISSEVPQNLSASRPQDRQFILSSKKLLLSDSGFYLCASNLGRGGNTIYFGEGSWLTVV.

This sequence joins TRBV29-1 and TRBJ2-5; TRBD1 matches 9 bases. The CDR3 length is 12 residues. The V gene's germline CDR1 is SQVTM and CDR2 ANQGSEA. The ends lost 8 bases at V and 2 bases at J; junction bases unmatched: 3. CDR3 amino acids: CSSDRGQETQYF. The CDR3 DNA sequence: TGCAGCTCAGACAGGGGGCAAGAGACCCAGTACTTC.

This clonotype has a handful of counts. The genes are TRBV7-9 and TRBJ2-3; D is unresolved. Trimming removed 1 base from V and 1 base from J, with 3 bases in between. Germline values: CDR1 SEHNR, CDR2 FQNEAQ (reference sequence). The CDR3 contains 13 residues. CDR3 in amino acids: CASSLGGTDTQYF. CDR3 nucleotides: TGTGCCAGCAGCTTAGGGGGCACAGATACGCAGTATTTT.

The chain uses TRBV6-1 and TRBJ1-2, with 10 bases matching TRBD1. Germline trimming cut 7 bases from V and 1 base from J; bases unmatched to any gene: 6. This CDR3 has 15 residues. The germline V gene has CDR1 MNHNS and CDR2 SASEGT. The CDR3 is CASTDRDRGNYGYTF. The CDR3 bases are TGTGCCAGCACCGACCGGGACAGGGGTAACTATGGCTACACCTTC.

This clonotype was seen more than once but under ten times. The chain couples TRBV12-3 or TRBV12-4 to TRBJ1-1, with D unclear. The CDR3 has 13 amino acids. Between the trimmed V and J ends, which lost 6 bases and 3 bases, there was a span of 11 bases. The chain's CDR3 is CASSLKAYTEAFF. CDR3 bases: TGTGCCAGCAGCCTCAAGGCCTACACTGAAGCTTTCTTT.

The gene calls are TRBV5-1 and TRBJ2-1; TRBD1 matches at 9 bases. This CDR3 contains 15 residues. The germline V gene has CDR1 SGHRS and CDR2 YFSETQ. V was pared by 2 bases and J by 4 bases, with 4 bases of the junction left unmatched. CDR3 sequence reads: CASSLGTGRYNEQFF. The CDR3 bases are TGCGCCAGCAGCTTAGGGACAGGGAGGTACAATGAGCAGTTCTTC.

This clonotype was seen a few times. The chain has TRBV18 and TRBJ2-3, with 9 bases identical to TRBD2. V shed 3 bases, J shed 1 base, and the junction held 5 bases outside the gene matches. The CDR3 totals 16 residues. Germline CDR1 is KGHSH and CDR2 is LQKENI. CDR3 loop: CASSPTRTSGTDTQYF. The CDR3 DNA is TGTGCCAGCTCACCGACGCGGACTAGCGGCACAGATACGCAGTATTTT.

The chain has TRBV27 and TRBJ2-1, with TRBD2 as a possible D gene (6 bases). V lost 5 bases to trimming and J lost 4 bases, with 9 bases between them. CDR1 and CDR2 from the germline V gene are MNHEY and SMNVEV (reference sequence). This CDR3 has 13 residues. CDR3 residues: CASSVSGYNEQFF. CDR3 in DNA: TGTGCCAGCAGTGTTAGCGGATACAATGAGCAGTTCTTC.

This clonotype was observed a few times. This chain uses TRBV28 with TRBJ2-3; 13 positions agree with TRBD2. Germline CDR1 MDHEN, CDR2 SYDVKM. The CDR3 runs to 15 residues. The V and J ends lost 4 bases and 3 bases, in that order; junction bases with no gene match: 1. CDR3 region: CASSSLAGGTDTQYF. Written as DNA, the CDR3 is TGTGCCAGCAGTTCACTAGCGGGAGGGACAGATACGCAGTATTTT.

This clonotype has a handful of counts. The chain couples TRBV29-1 to TRBJ2-7, with a possible D match to TRBD1 (5 bases). Trimming shortened V by 7 bases and J by 6 bases, and 16 bases separated the two germline ends. This CDR3 is built from 12 residues. Germline V lookup: CDR1 SQVTM, CDR2 ANQGSEA. The CDR3 reads CSALPTQGEQYF. For the CDR3, the DNA is TGCAGCGCTTTGCCAACCCAGGGCGAGCAGTACTTC.

Here the CDR3 reads CASSLGCRNEQFF. The DNA for the CDR3 is TGTGCCAGCAGCCTGGGGTGTCGGAATGAGCAGTTCTTC. This chain joins TRBV3-1 and TRBJ2-1, with D unclear. The germline V and J ends were trimmed by 4 bases and 7 bases, with 11 bases remaining between them. The CDR3 covers 13 residues. From germline, CDR1 is LGHDT and CDR2 YNNKEL (reference sequence).

This clonotype was found a few times. The rearrangement joins TRBV5-1 to TRBJ1-6; 7 bases agree with TRBD1. The germline CDR1 and CDR2 sequences are SGHRS and YFSETQ. V lost 8 bases, J lost 10 bases, and 12 bases stayed unmatched. This CDR3 comprises 14 residues. The CDR3: CASQGDSLSSPLHF. DNA of the CDR3: TGCGCCAGTCAAGGGGACAGCTTATCATCACCCCTCCACTTT.

This clonotype was counted between two and nine times. The chain has TRBV6-5 and TRBJ2-7, with TRBD2 matching over 9 bases. In germline, CDR1 is MNHEY, CDR2 SVGAGI. The CDR3 is 14 amino acids. J was trimmed by 3 bases and V by 5 bases; bases with no gene match: 5. CDR3 nucleotides: TGTGCCAGCAGTCCCGGGACTAGCAACTACGAGCAGTACTTC. Amino acids: CASSPGTSNYEQYF.

CDR3: CASRGDRGFGDTQYF. In DNA, the CDR3 is TGTGCCAGCAGAGGGGACAGGGGATTTGGAGATACGCAGTATTTT. The chain couples TRBV28 to TRBJ2-3, with TRBD1 matching over 10 bases. Germline V CDR1 and CDR2: MDHEN, SYDVKM. The CDR3 has 15 amino acids. The ends lost 6 bases at V and 5 bases at J; junction bases unmatched: 8.

The chain employs TRBV7-2 and TRBJ1-1, with TRBD1 identical over 7 bases. This CDR3 is 16 amino acids long. J gave up 4 bases and V 1 base, and 9 bases lay outside the gene matches. Per germline, CDR1 SGHTA and CDR2 FQGNSA. CDR3 region: CASSLDAEGAGTEAFF. For the CDR3, the DNA is TGTGCCAGCAGCTTAGACGCGGAGGGGGCGGGCACTGAAGCTTTCTTT.

This clonotype was observed at least ten times. The V and J genes are TRBV20-1 and TRBJ2-5; the match to TRBD1 covers 9 bases. The CDR3 totals 14 residues. Trimming removed 1 base from V and 4 bases from J; junction bases left unmatched: 4. The germline CDR1 and CDR2 sequences are DFQATT and SNEGSKA (reference sequence). The CDR3 region has the DNA TGCAGTGCTAGAGCATCGACAGGGGGAGAGACCCAGTACTTC. Translation gives CSARASTGGETQYF.

This clonotype has more than one count but fewer than ten. As DNA, the CDR3 is TGTGCCACCAGCAGAGGAGGACAGCATGGTCAGCCCCAGCATTTT. This gives the protein CATSRGGQHGQPQHF. The genes are TRBV15 and TRBJ1-5; TRBD1 is a possible D gene (6 bases). The V end was cut by 1 base, the J end by 6 bases, with 13 bases between. The CDR3 is 15 residues long. Germline loops: CDR1 LNHNV, CDR2 YYDKDF (reference sequence). Looking up the rest from reference TRBV15 and TRBJ1-5 gives the full variable domain: DAMVIQNPRYQVTQFGKPVTLSCSQTLNHNVMYWYQQKSSQAPKLLFHYYDKDFNNEADTPDNFQSRRPNTSFCFLDIRSPGLGDTAMYLCATSRGGQHGQPQHFGDGTRLSIL.

The table lists this clonotype with many counts. The V call is TRBV3-1, the J call TRBJ1-2, with D perhaps matching TRBD1 (5 bases). Germline V gives CDR1 LGHDT, CDR2 YNNKEL (reference sequence). CDR3 length: 15 amino acids. V lost 4 bases, J lost 0 bases, and 12 bases lay in between. The CDR3 loop reads CASSPRTDTNYGYTF. The CDR3 nucleotides are TGTGCCAGCAGCCCGAGGACGGACACTAACTATGGCTACACCTTC.